The rows below give T cell receptor beta chains drawn from one sample of a study of blood T cell repertoires in COVID-19. This table comes from immunoSEQ multiplex PCR, and its TCRdb copy is limited to in-frame clones, with some not included. This sample carries under 150,000 clones, 75% to 85% of them seen once, and the ten largest clones take around 4.8%. The sequencing input was peripheral blood. The origin of the receptors is a woman of 80 years or more with active or convalescent COVID-19. CDR3s include the opening cysteine and the closing phenylalanine or tryptophan. D genes are given only for firm matches. Expanded clones get a size class; other rows say once, few or many, or leave the size out.

>.|TRBJ2-3|TRBV6-2/TRBV6-3|TRBD1|16
TGTGCCAGCAGTCACCGAGGACAGGTGTTCACAGATACGCAGTATTTT
CASSHRGQVFTDTQYF
>.|TRBJ1-4|TRBV7-9|.|12
TGTGCCAGCAGCCCTTCGAATGAAAAACTGTTTTTT
CASSPSNEKLFF
>once|TRBJ1-2|TRBV3-1/TRBV3-2|.|14
TGTGCCAGCAGCCAACTAGAGGGGGGGTCTGGCTACACCTTC
CASSQLEGGSGYTF
>few|TRBJ2-2|TRBV13|TRBD1|15
TGTGCCACCGCACAGGGGTTGATCAACACCGGGGAGCTGTTTTTT
CATAQGLINTGELFF
>.|TRBJ1-1|TRBV13|TRBD1|15
TGTGCCAGCAGCCCTCGACAGGGAGTACTCACTGAAGCTTTCTTT
CASSPRQGVLTEAFF
>.|TRBJ2-4|TRBV4-1|TRBD2|17
TGCGCCAGCAGCCAAGATACAGCGGGGGGGATCAAAAACATTCAGTACTTC
CASSQDTAGGIKNIQYF
>.|TRBJ1-3|TRBV6-1|TRBD1|16
TGTGCCAGCAGTGCCGGGACAGCCGTCTCTGGAAACACCATATATTTT
CASSAGTAVSGNTIYF
>.|TRBJ1-4|TRBV6-5|.|16
TGTGCCAGCAGTTACTCTTCCGGTCGAACTAATGAAAAACTGTTTTTT
CASSYSSGRTNEKLFF
>.|TRBJ2-7|TRBV14|TRBD1|15
TGTGCCAGCAGCCAAGGACAGGGGCGCAGGTACGAGCAGTACTTC
CASSQGQGRRYEQYF
>few|TRBJ2-2|TRBV5-4|TRBD1|16
TGTGCCAGCAGCTTGGGAGGACAGGGGGCAATCGGGGAGCTGTTTTTT
CASSLGGQGAIGELFF
>.|TRBJ1-2|TRBV28|TRBD1|15
TGTGCCAGCAGTCCCTTAACAGGGGTTGCTTCTGGCTACACCTTC
CASSPLTGVASGYTF
>.|TRBJ2-7|TRBV2|.|14
TGTGCCAGCAGTGTCCGGGGAGTCGTCTACGAGCAGTACTTC
CASSVRGVVYEQYF
>.|TRBJ2-7|TRBV27|TRBD1|15
TGTGCCAGCAGTCTTGGGACAGGGGGCATCAACGAGCAGTACTTC
CASSLGTGGINEQYF
>.|TRBJ2-5|TRBV5-1|TRBD2|15
TGCGCCAGCACCCTATCCGGGAGGAAGGAAGAGACCCAGTACTTC
CASTLSGRKEETQYF
>once|TRBJ1-1|TRBV7-6|TRBD1|14
TGTGCCAGCAGCTTAGTGCAGGGGGCCCCTGAAGCTTTCTTT
CASSLVQGAPEAFF
>.|TRBJ1-5|TRBV4-1|.|13
TGCGCCAGCAGCCAAGGTAATCATCAGCCCCAGCATTTT
CASSQGNHQPQHF
>.|TRBJ1-2|TRBV7-9|TRBD1|13
TGTGCCACCAAGGGACAGGGAAGATATGGCTACACCTTC
CATKGQGRYGYTF
>.|TRBJ2-5|TRBV28|.|13
TGTGCCAGCAGTTTACTAGCCCCAGAGACCCAGTACTTC
CASSLLAPETQYF
>.|TRBJ2-2|TRBV6-5|.|16
TGTGCCAGCAGTTCGCTCAGGGGGGAGAACACCGGGGAGCTGTTTTTT
CASSSLRGENTGELFF
>.|TRBJ1-4|TRBV5-1|TRBD1|15
TGCGCCAGCAGCACCGGGACAGGGGGGAGGGAAAAACTGTTTTTT
CASSTGTGGREKLFF
>.|TRBJ2-7|TRBV30|TRBD2|15
TGTGCCTGGAGTTCTACTAGCGGGGGGGATTATGAGCAGTACTTC
CAWSSTSGGDYEQYF
>.|TRBJ2-5|TRBV7-3|TRBD2|15
TGTGCCAGCAGCTCAAATAGCGGGGGGGTGGAGACCCAGTACTTC
CASSSNSGGVETQYF
>.|TRBJ1-2|TRBV5-1|.|15
TGCGCCAGCAGCTTGGAAGGCAGGGGTTACTATGGCTACACCTTC
CASSLEGRGYYGYTF
>.|TRBJ2-3|TRBV9|.|13
TGTGCCAGCAGCGGCCGGCTAGCAGATACGCAGTATTTT
CASSGRLADTQYF
>.|TRBJ1-5|TRBV7-2|TRBD1|16
TGTGCCAGCAGCTCCCGACAGGGGCGTCCCAATCAGCCCCAGCATTTT
CASSSRQGRPNQPQHF
>.|TRBJ1-1|TRBV5-1|TRBD1|15
TGCGCCAGCAGCGTGGGACAGGGGTATGACACTGAAGCTTTCTTT
CASSVGQGYDTEAFF
>.|TRBJ1-4|TRBV19|.|13
TGTGCCAGTAGCCCGACAGGAAGCGAAAAACTGTTTTTT
CASSPTGSEKLFF
>.|TRBJ2-3|TRBV30|.|17
TGTGCCTGGAGTCCCGGGACAAAAGTAATTAACACAGATACGCAGTATTTT
CAWSPGTKVINTDTQYF
>.|TRBJ1-1|TRBV19|TRBD1|16
TGTGCCAGTAGTCGGGACAGGGGGGGACTTAACACTGAAGCTTTCTTT
CASSRDRGGLNTEAFF
>.|TRBJ2-1|TRBV4-1|.|15
TGCGCCAGCAGCTCCCGACTTGAGACCTACAATGAGCAGTTCTTC
CASSSRLETYNEQFF
>.|TRBJ2-2|TRBV9|TRBD2|16
TGTGCCAGCAGCGGCGGACTAGCGGTGAACACCGGGGAGCTGTTTTTT
CASSGGLAVNTGELFF
>.|TRBJ2-1|TRBV6-6|TRBD2|13
TGTGCCAGCAGGACTAGCGGGGTCAATGAGCAGTTCTTC
CASRTSGVNEQFF
>few|TRBJ1-2|TRBV21-1|.|21
TGTGCCAGCAGCAAATATAATCGGGGGGGGCCCCTCCCGAGCCGATTGTATGGCTACACCTTC
CASSKYNRGGPLPSRLYGYTF
>few|TRBJ1-1|TRBV7-2|.|15
TGTGCCAGCAGCTCCAGGGCGAGGCCGAACACTGAAGCTTTCTTT
CASSSRARPNTEAFF
>.|TRBJ1-6|TRBV4-1|TRBD1|16
TGCGCCAGCAGCCAATCTGCGACAGGGAAGTGGTCACCCCTCCACTTT
CASSQSATGKWSPLHF
>.|TRBJ1-5|TRBV12-5|.|14
TGTGCTAGTGGTTTGACACAGGGACATCAGCCCCAGCATTTT
CASGLTQGHQPQHF
>.|TRBJ1-2|TRBV27|.|13
TGTGCCAGCCGATCCCCGGGGGACTATGGCTACACCTTC
CASRSPGDYGYTF
>.|TRBJ2-7|TRBV5-3|.|15
TGTGCCAGAAGCTTGGCCGTGGGCAGGGGCTACGAGCAGTACTTC
CARSLAVGRGYEQYF
>once|TRBJ1-2|TRBV7-2|.|13
TGTGCCAGCAGCCGGGGTCCGGGCTATGGCTACACCTTC
CASSRGPGYGYTF
>.|TRBJ1-1|TRBV10-1|.|14
TGCGCCAGCAGTGAAGCGGGACCTCACACTGAAGCTTTCTTT
CASSEAGPHTEAFF
>.|TRBJ1-2|TRBV28|.|13
TGTGCCAGCAGTTTAACAGGGCACTATGGCTACACCTTC
CASSLTGHYGYTF
>once|TRBJ1-6|TRBV7-9|.|18
TGTGCCAGCAGCTCCGTATCGAGGAGGAGCGCCTATAATTCACCCCTCCACTTT
CASSSVSRRSAYNSPLHF
>.|TRBJ1-2|TRBV2|.|15
TGTGCCACCGATAGCCGTGTGGCAGCTAACTATGGCTACACCTTC
CATDSRVAANYGYTF
>.|TRBJ1-2|TRBV4-2|.|15
TGTGCCAGCAGCCAAGTTGAAGGGGTTTGGTATGGCTACACCTTC
CASSQVEGVWYGYTF